This TCR beta chain was identified during a study of T cell clonality in common variable immunodeficiency. Aged roughly 8 to 65 years, CVID subjects averaged about 40 years old. The study, taken as a whole, reports: Fewer deletions and N-nucleotide insertions were reportedly seen in common variable immunodeficiency TCR beta sequences.

In regard to this clone: Its antigen remains unidentified. The read ends 3 residues early relative to the CDR3; the germline J gene fills the gap.

Assay: immunoSEQ multiplex PCR; the TCRdb copy retains only in-frame clones and omits some. The sample lists fewer than 35,000 clones, none appearing once, the ten largest making up 5% to 7%. Deletions cut 3 bases from V and 5 bases from J, with 8 bases between. The CDR3 runs to 13 residues. Per germline, CDR1 KGHSH and CDR2 LQKENI. This chain uses TRBV18 with TRBJ1-3; a weak D match, TRBD1 (5 bases). The sequence derives from a human donor with common variable immunodeficiency. Sequencing was carried out using peripheral blood mononuclear cells. The CDR3 here is CASSPPDRNTIYF. The CDR3 DNA, read in part, is TGTGCCAGCTCACCTCCGGACAGAAACACC.